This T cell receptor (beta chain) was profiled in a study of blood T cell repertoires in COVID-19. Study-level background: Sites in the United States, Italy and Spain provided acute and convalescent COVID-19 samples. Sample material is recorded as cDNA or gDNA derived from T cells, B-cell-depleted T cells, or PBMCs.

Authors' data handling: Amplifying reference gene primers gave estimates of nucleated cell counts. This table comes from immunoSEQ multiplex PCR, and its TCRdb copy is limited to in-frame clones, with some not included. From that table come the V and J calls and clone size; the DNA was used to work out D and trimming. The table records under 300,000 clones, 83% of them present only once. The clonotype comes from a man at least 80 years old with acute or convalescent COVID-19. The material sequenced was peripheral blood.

CDR3: CASSTSGTRADEQFF. CDR3 DNA sequence: TGCGCCAGCAGCACCTCCGGGACTAGAGCGGATGAGCAGTTCTTC. The V call is TRBV5-1, the J call TRBJ2-1, with TRBD2 matching 8 bases. Per the germline V gene, CDR1 is SGHRS and CDR2 is YFSETQ. The CDR3 extends over 15 amino acids. The V and J ends lost 4 bases and 8 bases, in that order; junction bases with no gene match: 11.